This TCR beta chain is drawn from a study of CD8+ T cells in alopecia areata. Study-wide results and limits: In lesional scalp, particularly from alopecia totalis/universalis, clonality was higher than in normal scalp. Among the 100 top clones, expanded CD8+ clones, like scalp clonality, were significantly decreased by tofacitinib. Scalp sequencing also captures normal skin's resident alphabeta T cells.

Sample treatment: oral pan-JAK inhibitor, 5-10 mg twice daily. In alopecia areata patients, both lesional scalp punch biopsies and peripheral blood were collected. RNA extraction and reverse transcription yielded cDNA as sequencing template. Sequenced by immunoSEQ multiplex PCR; TCRdb stores in-frame clones only, minus some. Of 200,000 to 250,000 clones in the sample, roughly 44% were seen once. Turning to this clone: Its matching antigen is unknown.

From germline, CDR1 is SGHTA and CDR2 FQGTGA. This CDR3 region has 17 residues. After removal of 5 bases from V and 4 bases from J, the junction contained 13 bases not matched to a gene. Specimen: CD4+ T cells sorted from blood, collected between weeks 36 and 40, from a patient treated with tofacitinib. The sequence was collected from a human donor with alopecia areata. The V gene is TRBV7-3, the J gene TRBJ2-5, with TRBD2 identical over 10 bases. CDR3 in amino acids: CASSLGSSAGGGETQYF. DNA of the CDR3: TGTGCCAGCAGCCTCGGCTCCTCAGCGGGAGGGGGAGAGACCCAGTACTTC.